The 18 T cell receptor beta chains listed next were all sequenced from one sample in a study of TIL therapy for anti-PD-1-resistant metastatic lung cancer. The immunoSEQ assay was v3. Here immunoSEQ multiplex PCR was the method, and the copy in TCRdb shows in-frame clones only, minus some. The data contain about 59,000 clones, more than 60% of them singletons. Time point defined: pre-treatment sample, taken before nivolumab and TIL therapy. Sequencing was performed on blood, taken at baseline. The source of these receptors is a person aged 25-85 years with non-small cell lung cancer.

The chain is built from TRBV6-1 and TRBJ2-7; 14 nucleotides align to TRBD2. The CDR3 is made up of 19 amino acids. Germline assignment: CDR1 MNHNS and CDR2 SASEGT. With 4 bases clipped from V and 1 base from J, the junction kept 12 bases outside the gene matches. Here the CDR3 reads CASSASSGTSGSGSYEQYF. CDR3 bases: TGTGCCAGCAGTGCCTCATCCGGGACTAGCGGGAGCGGGTCCTACGAGCAGTACTTC.

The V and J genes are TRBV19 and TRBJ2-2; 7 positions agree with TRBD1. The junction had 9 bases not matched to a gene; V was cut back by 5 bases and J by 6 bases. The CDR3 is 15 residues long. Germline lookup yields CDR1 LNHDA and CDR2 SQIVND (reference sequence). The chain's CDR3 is CASSGRHRGSGELFF. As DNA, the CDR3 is TGTGCCAGTAGTGGCCGGCACAGGGGCTCCGGGGAGCTGTTTTTT.

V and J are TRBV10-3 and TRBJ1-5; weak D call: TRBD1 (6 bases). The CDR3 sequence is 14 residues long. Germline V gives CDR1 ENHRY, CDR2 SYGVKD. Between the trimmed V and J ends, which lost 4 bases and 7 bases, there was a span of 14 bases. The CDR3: CAISAQSGGQPQHF. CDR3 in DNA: TGTGCCATCAGTGCCCAAAGTGGGGGCCAGCCCCAGCATTTT.

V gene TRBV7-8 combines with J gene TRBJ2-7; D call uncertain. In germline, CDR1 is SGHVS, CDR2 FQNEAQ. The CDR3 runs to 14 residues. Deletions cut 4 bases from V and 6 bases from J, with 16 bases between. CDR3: CASSYHRAPTEQYF. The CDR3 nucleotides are TGTGCCAGCAGCTACCACCGGGCCCCGACCGAGCAGTACTTC.

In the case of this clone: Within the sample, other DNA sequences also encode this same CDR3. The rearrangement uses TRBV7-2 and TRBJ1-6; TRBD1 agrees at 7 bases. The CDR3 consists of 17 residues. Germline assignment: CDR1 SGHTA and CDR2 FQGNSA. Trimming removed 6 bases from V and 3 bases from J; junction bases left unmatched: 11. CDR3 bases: TGTGCCAGCAGTCTCACGGCGGGACAGCTCTATAATTCACCCCTCCACTTT. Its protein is CASSLTAGQLYNSPLHF.

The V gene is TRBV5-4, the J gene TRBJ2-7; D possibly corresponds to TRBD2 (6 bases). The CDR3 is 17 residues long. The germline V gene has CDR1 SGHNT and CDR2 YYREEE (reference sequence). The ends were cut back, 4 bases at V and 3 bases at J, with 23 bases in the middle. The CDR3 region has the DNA TGTGCCAGCAGCCCCGCGGGGTTGAGCCGCCTAATCTACGAGCAGTACTTC. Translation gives CASSPAGLSRLIYEQYF.

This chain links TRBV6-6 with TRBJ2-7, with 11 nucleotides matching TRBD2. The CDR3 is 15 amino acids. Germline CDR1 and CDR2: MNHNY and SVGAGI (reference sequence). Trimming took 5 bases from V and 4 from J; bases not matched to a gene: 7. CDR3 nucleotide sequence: TGTGCCAGCAGTACTATAGCGGGAGGGGGTTACGAGCAGTACTTC. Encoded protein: CASSTIAGGGYEQYF.

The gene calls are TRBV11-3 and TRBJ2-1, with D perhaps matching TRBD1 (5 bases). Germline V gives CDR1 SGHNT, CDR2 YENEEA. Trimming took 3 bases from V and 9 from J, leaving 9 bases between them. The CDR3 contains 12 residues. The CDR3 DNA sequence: TGTGCCAGCAGCTTTCGACAGTCTGAGCAGTTCTTC. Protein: CASSFRQSEQFF.

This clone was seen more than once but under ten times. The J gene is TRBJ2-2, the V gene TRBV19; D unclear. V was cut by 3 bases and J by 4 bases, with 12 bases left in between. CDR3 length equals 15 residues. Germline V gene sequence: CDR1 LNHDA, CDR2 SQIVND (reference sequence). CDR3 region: CASSISSRPTGELFF. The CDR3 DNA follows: TGTGCCAGTAGTATCTCCTCCAGGCCCACCGGGGAGCTGTTTTTT.

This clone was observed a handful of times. CDR3: CASSPTGEGYTF. CDR3 coding DNA: TGTGCCAGCAGCCCGACAGGGGAAGGCTACACCTTC. The chain recombines TRBV6-6 with TRBJ1-2; 8 positions match TRBD1. Trimming at V came to 6 bases and at J to 8 bases, leaving 5 bases not matched to a gene. The CDR3 covers 12 residues. Germline V gene lookup returns CDR1 MNHNY and CDR2 SVGAGI (reference sequence).

The CDR3 coding sequence is TGTGCCAGCAGCTTAGAAGAGCAGTTCTTC. Amino acid sequence: CASSLEEQFF. The rearrangement uses TRBV7-8 and TRBJ2-1; D is uncertain. This CDR3 region has 10 residues. Germline lookup yields CDR1 SGHVS and CDR2 FQNEAQ. Trimming took off 1 base at V and 10 bases at J, with 2 bases between the two ends. Full variable domain (rest looked up from reference TRBV7-8 and TRBJ2-1): GAGVSQSPRYKVAKRGQDVALRCDPISGHVSLFWYQQALGQGPEFLTYFQNEAQLDKSGLPSDRFFAERPEGSVSTLKIQRTQQEDSAVYLCASSLEEQFFGPGTRLTVL.

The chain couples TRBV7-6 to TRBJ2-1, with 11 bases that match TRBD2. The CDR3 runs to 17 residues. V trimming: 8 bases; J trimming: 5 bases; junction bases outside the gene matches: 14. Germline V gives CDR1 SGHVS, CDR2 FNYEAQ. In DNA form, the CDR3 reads TGTGCCAGCGCCGAACTAGCGGGGGCCGAGCTACACAATGAGCAGTTCTTC. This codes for CASAELAGAELHNEQFF. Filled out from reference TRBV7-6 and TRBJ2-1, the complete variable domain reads GAGVSQSPRYKVTKRGQDVALRCDPISGHVSLYWYRQALGQGPEFLTYFNYEAQQDKSGLPNDRFSAERPEGSISTLTIQRTEQRDSAMYRCASAELAGAELHNEQFFGPGTRLTVL.

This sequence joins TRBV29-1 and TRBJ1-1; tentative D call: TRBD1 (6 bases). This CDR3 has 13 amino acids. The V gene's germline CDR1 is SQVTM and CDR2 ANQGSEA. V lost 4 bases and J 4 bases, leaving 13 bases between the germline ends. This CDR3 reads CSVVPRGFTEAFF. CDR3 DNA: TGCAGCGTTGTGCCCAGGGGTTTCACTGAAGCTTTCTTT. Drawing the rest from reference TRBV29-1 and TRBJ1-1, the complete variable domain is SAVISQKPSRDICQRGTSLTIQCQVDSQVTMMFWYRQQPGQSLTLIATANQGSEATYESGFVIDKFPISRPNLTFSTLTVSNMSPEDSSIYLCSVVPRGFTEAFFGQGTRLTVV.

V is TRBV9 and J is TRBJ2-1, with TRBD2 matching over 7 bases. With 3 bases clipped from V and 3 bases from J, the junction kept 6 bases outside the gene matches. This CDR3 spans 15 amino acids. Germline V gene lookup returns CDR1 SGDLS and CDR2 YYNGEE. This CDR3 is CASSELAAYYNEQFF. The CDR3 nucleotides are TGTGCCAGCAGCGAGCTAGCGGCCTACTACAATGAGCAGTTCTTC.

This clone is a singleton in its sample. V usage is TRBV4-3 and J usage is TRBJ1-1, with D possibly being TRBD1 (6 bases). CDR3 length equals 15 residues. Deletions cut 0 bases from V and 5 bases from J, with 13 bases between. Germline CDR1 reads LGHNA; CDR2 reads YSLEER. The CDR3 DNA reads TGCGCCAGCAGCCAAGATACCAGGGGATATACTGAAGCTTTCTTT. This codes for CASSQDTRGYTEAFF.

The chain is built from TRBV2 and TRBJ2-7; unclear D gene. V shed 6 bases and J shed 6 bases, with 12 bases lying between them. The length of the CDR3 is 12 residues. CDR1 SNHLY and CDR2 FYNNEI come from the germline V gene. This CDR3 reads CASSNTPGEQYF. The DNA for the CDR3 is TGTGCCAGCAGCAATACCCCGGGCGAGCAGTACTTC. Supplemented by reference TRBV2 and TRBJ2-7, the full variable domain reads EPEVTQTPSHQVTQMGQEVILRCVPISNHLYFYWYRQILGQKVEFLVSFYNNEISEKSEIFDDQFSVERPDGSNFTLKIRSTKLEDSAMYFCASSNTPGEQYFGPGTRLTVT.

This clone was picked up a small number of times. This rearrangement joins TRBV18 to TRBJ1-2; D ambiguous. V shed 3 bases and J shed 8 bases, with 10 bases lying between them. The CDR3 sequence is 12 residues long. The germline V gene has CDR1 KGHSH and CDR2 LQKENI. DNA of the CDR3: TGTGCCAGCTCACCTGGCCTGTGGGGCTACACCTTC. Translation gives CASSPGLWGYTF.

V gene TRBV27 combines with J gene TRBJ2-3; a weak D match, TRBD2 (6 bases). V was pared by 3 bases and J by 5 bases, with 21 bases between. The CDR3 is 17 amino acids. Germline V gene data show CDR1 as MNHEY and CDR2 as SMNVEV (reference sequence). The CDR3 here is CASSFARGSPLGDTQYF. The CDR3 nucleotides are TGTGCCAGCAGTTTCGCCCGGGGGAGCCCTCTCGGAGATACGCAGTATTTT.